These T cell receptor beta chains were read from a single sample in a study of OX40 agonist ivuxolimab in advanced cancers. Clones were read by immunoSEQ multiplex PCR, and TCRdb kept only the in-frame ones, dropping some. The sample records tens of thousands of clones, 80% to 95% being singletons. Source: CD4+ or CD8+ T cells sorted from blood, taken in a trial of the OX40 agonist ivuxolimab. The receptors originated from an adult with an advanced solid tumor such as melanoma, head and neck, liver or kidney cancer. Each CDR3 is given with its conserved first and last residue. D genes are given only for firm matches. Expanded clones get a size class; other rows say once, few or many, or leave the size out.

size	V	D	J	DNA	CDR3
NA	TRBV7-3	NA	TRBJ2-5	TGTGCCAGCAGCTTAGGTGGTCGGCACCCCGGGGCACAAGAGACCCAGTACTTC	CASSLGGRHPGAQETQYF
NA	TRBV14	NA	TRBJ1-2	TGTGCCAGCAGCCCAATACACGTTATAAACTATGGCTACACCTTC	CASSPIHVINYGYTF
once	TRBV6-6	NA	TRBJ2-1	TGTGCCAGCAGTTACTCGGGGGGGGGCAGCAATGAGCAGTTCTTC	CASSYSGGGSNEQFF
once	TRBV7-9	NA	TRBJ1-1	TGTGCCAGCAGCTTAGTTGGGGCTGAAGCTTTCTTT	CASSLVGAEAFF
NA	TRBV7-9	NA	TRBJ1-1	TGTGCCAGCAGCTTAGAAGCCAATATTAACACTGAAGCTTTCTTT	CASSLEANINTEAFF
NA	TRBV14	NA	TRBJ2-3	TGTGCCAGCAGCCACGTTGCCCAGCGTGGAGATACGCAGTATTTT	CASSHVAQRGDTQYF
NA	TRBV10-1	TRBD2	TRBJ2-3	TGCGCCAGCAGTGAGTCTTTTAGCGGGGGGGGCCCGCAGTATTTT	CASSESFSGGGPQYF
NA	TRBV6-5	NA	TRBJ2-1	TGTGCCAGCAGTTACTCCTACAATGAGCAGTTCTTC	CASSYSYNEQFF
NA	TRBV5-4	TRBD1	TRBJ2-1	TGTGCCAGCAGCTTGTTTCGGGACAGGGTAGGCAATGAGCAGTTCTTC	CASSLFRDRVGNEQFF
NA	TRBV14	NA	TRBJ2-2	TGTGCCAGCAGCCAAGATTCGCGGCGGCCGTCAGGGGAGCTGTTTTTT	CASSQDSRRPSGELFF
NA	TRBV28	NA	TRBJ2-3	TGTGCCAGCAGTTTCAGGGCGATTAGGGACGGGGCCAGTTCAGGAGATACGCAGTATTTT	CASSFRAIRDGASSGDTQYF
NA	TRBV4-2	NA	TRBJ2-2	TGTGCCAGCAGCCAACATCAATCGGACGGCGCGAACACCGGGGAGCTGTTTTTT	CASSQHQSDGANTGELFF
NA	TRBV7-8	TRBD1	TRBJ1-1	TGTGCCAGCAGCCCGGGACAGATGAACACTGAAGCTTTCTTT	CASSPGQMNTEAFF
NA	TRBV25-1	NA	TRBJ1-6	TGTGCCAGCAGCCCCGAGGATCTGGACATCTGGGACAATTCACCCCTCCACTTT	CASSPEDLDIWDNSPLHF
NA	TRBV28	NA	TRBJ1-1	TGTGCCAGCAGTAGATCCCGATCAGGGGTAGGCGCTGAAGCTTTCTTT	CASSRSRSGVGAEAFF
NA	TRBV5-1	NA	TRBJ2-7	TGCGCCAGCAGCTTGGGATTCGAGCAGTACTTC	CASSLGFEQYF
NA	TRBV6-6	NA	TRBJ1-3	TGTGCCAGCAGCCAAAGACTGACGGGGGGAAACACCATATATTTT	CASSQRLTGGNTIYF
once	TRBV5-4	NA	TRBJ1-1	TGTGCCAGCAGCTTGGATATGGGGAACACTGAAGCTTTCTTT	CASSLDMGNTEAFF
NA	TRBV28	NA	TRBJ2-1	TGTGCCAGCAACCCTTATGGACTACTCGGGGATGATGAGCAGTTCTTC	CASNPYGLLGDDEQFF
NA	TRBV19	NA	TRBJ1-1	TGTGCCAGTACCCCCCCTGCGGGAAACACTGAAGCTTTCTTT	CASTPPAGNTEAFF
NA	TRBV2	NA	TRBJ2-1	TGTGCCAGCAGTGAAGGCGGGGGCCTCTACAATGAGCAGTTCTTC	CASSEGGGLYNEQFF
NA	TRBV13	NA	TRBJ2-7	TGTGCCAGCAGCCACCTTTACGAGCAGTACTTC	CASSHLYEQYF
few	TRBV14	TRBD1	TRBJ1-1	TGTGCCAGCAGCCAAACACAGGGGTTAACTGAAGCTTTCTTT	CASSQTQGLTEAFF
once	TRBV5-8	NA	TRBJ2-4	TGTGCCCAACCCCAGGGATCCATTCAGTACTTC	CAQPQGSIQYF
NA	TRBV27	NA	TRBJ1-3	TGTGCCAGCAGTTTCGGAGGCTCTGGAAACACCATATATTTT	CASSFGGSGNTIYF
NA	TRBV15	TRBD2	TRBJ2-1	TGTGCCACCAGAAGTAGCGGGGGGTCCGCCTACAATGAGCAGTTCTTC	CATRSSGGSAYNEQFF
NA	TRBV2	TRBD1	TRBJ2-2	TGTGCCAGCAGTTCACGGGACAGCCTTAACACCGGGGAGCTGTTTTTT	CASSSRDSLNTGELFF
NA	TRBV5-6	TRBD1	TRBJ1-1	TGTGCCAGCAGCTCGATAGACAGGGAGAACACTGAAGCTTTCTTT	CASSSIDRENTEAFF
NA	TRBV12-5	NA	TRBJ1-3	TGTGCTAGTGGTTCCGGGACATCCCCTGCTCTAATCTCTGGAAACACCATATATTTT	CASGSGTSPALISGNTIYF
NA	TRBV4-1	NA	TRBJ2-6	TGCGCCAGCAGCCAAGGCGGGACAGATCGGGGGGCCAACGTCCTGACTTTC	CASSQGGTDRGANVLTF
once	TRBV5-6	NA	TRBJ1-3	TGTGCCAGCAGCCCCGCAGACGGAAACACCATATATTTT	CASSPADGNTIYF
NA	TRBV9	NA	TRBJ2-1	TGTGCCAGCACCCCAGGGACCAATGAGCAGTTCTTC	CASTPGTNEQFF
NA	TRBV4-1	NA	TRBJ1-1	TGCGCCAGCAGCCCCCCCGCGGGGAACACTGAAGCTTTCTTT	CASSPPAGNTEAFF
once	TRBV7-6	TRBD2	TRBJ2-3	TGTGCCAGCAATAGCGGGGGGGCCGGGACGCAGTATTTT	CASNSGGAGTQYF
NA	TRBV11-2	NA	TRBJ2-5	TGTGCCAGCAGCTTATCGGGGGTGCAAGAGACCCAGTACTTC	CASSLSGVQETQYF
NA	TRBV6-6	NA	TRBJ1-5	TGTGCCAGCACCCTGGGAGGGGATCAGCCCCAGCATTTT	CASTLGGDQPQHF
NA	TRBV29-1	NA	TRBJ2-7	TGCAGCCCCAGGGGGGTTAGCTCCTACGAGCAGTACTTC	CSPRGVSSYEQYF
NA	TRBV7-9	NA	TRBJ1-2	TGTGCCAGCAGCTTACCCCGGGAAGAGGCTCACTATGGCTACACCTTC	CASSLPREEAHYGYTF
NA	TRBV29-1	NA	TRBJ1-1	TGCAGCGTTAATATACGAGGTGAAGCTTTCTTT	CSVNIRGEAFF
NA	TRBV27	NA	TRBJ2-5	TGTGCCAGCAGTTTTACCCCTACAGGGAGGGGTCGAGAGACCCAGTACTTC	CASSFTPTGRGRETQYF
NA	TRBV2	TRBD2	TRBJ2-5	TGTGCCAGAGCCGGGACTAGCGTTCAGGAGACCCAGTACTTC	CARAGTSVQETQYF
NA	TRBV28	NA	TRBJ2-2	TGTGCCAGCAGTTCTAATTTATTCACCGGGGAGCTGTTTTTT	CASSSNLFTGELFF
once	TRBV30	NA	TRBJ1-1	TGTGCCTGGAGTGTAGGAGGGCCTGAAGCTTTCTTT	CAWSVGGPEAFF
once	TRBV29-1	TRBD2	TRBJ2-3	TGCAGCGTTGTACTAGCGGGTCTTGCAGATACGCAGTATTTT	CSVVLAGLADTQYF
NA	TRBV5-5	NA	TRBJ1-6	TGTGCCAGCAGCTTGGAGGTAGGGTTGTATAATTCACCCCTCCACTTT	CASSLEVGLYNSPLHF
NA	TRBV28	TRBD1	TRBJ2-6	TGTGCCAGCAGTTTAAGGGGGCAGAGCTCTGGGGCCAACGTCCTGACTTTC	CASSLRGQSSGANVLTF
NA	TRBV19	NA	TRBJ1-6	TGTGCCAGTAGTATAGTAGGAAGCATCTCGGGTAATAATTCACCCCTCCACTTT	CASSIVGSISGNNSPLHF
NA	TRBV14	TRBD1	TRBJ1-6	TGTGCCAGCAGCCAAGACACCGGGACAGGGGTACCCCTCCACTTT	CASSQDTGTGVPLHF
NA	TRBV5-1	TRBD2	TRBJ2-2	TGCGCCAGCAGCTTCCAGCTAGCGGGGGGCCCGAACACCGGGGAGCTGTTTTTT	CASSFQLAGGPNTGELFF
NA	TRBV6-1	NA	TRBJ1-2	TGTGCCTTGGGTCAGGGGTACTATGGCTACACCTTC	CALGQGYYGYTF
NA	TRBV2	TRBD1	TRBJ2-5	TGTGCCAGCCCGCGGACAGGGGAAGAGACCCAGTACTTC	CASPRTGEETQYF